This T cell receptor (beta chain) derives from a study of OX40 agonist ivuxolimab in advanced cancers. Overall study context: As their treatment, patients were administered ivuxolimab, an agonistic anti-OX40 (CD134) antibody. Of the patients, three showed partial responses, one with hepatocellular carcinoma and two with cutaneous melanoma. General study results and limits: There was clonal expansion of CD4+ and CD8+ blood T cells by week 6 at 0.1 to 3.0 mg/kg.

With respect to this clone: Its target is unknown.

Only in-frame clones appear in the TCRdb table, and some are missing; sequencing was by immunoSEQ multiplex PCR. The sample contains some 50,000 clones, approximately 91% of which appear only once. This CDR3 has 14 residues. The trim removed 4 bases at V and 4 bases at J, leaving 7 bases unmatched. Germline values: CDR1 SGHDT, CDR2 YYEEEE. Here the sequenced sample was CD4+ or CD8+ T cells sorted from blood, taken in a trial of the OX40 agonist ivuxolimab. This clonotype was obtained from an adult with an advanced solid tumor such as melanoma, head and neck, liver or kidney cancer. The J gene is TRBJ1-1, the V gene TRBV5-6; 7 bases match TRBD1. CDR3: CASSGTGVSTEAFF. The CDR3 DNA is TGTGCCAGCAGCGGAACAGGGGTGAGCACTGAAGCTTTCTTT.